A selection of T cell receptor beta chains follows, all from one sample in a study of technical replicates of blood from a few donors. The table came from immunoSEQ multiplex PCR; TCRdb's copy has only in-frame clones and leaves some out. The repertoire has 60,000 to 90,000 clones, 95% to 96% of them found once; the top ten carry less than 0.3%. The sequencing input was T cells isolated from PBMCs. Source of these receptors: a human donor in good health. The CDR3 runs from the conserved cysteine through the conserved F or W. D genes are given only for firm matches. Clone size appears in some rows only: once, few, many, or a class for an expanded clone.

>-|-|TRBV7-9|TRBJ2-7
CASSPELLDPSYWYF
TGTGCCAGCAGCCCAGAGTTACTAGACCCCAGCTATTGGTACTTC
>-|-|TRBV4-2|TRBJ1-2
CASSQGSPGTYGYTF
TGTGCCAGCAGCCAAGGATCCCCAGGAACCTATGGCTACACCTTC
>-|-|TRBV7-9|TRBJ1-4
CASSYSLTGGDEKLFF
TGTGCCAGCAGCTATTCGCTGACAGGAGGCGACGAAAAACTGTTTTTT
>-|TRBD1|TRBV9|TRBJ1-5
CASSAGTGGAQPQHF
TGTGCCAGCAGCGCCGGGACAGGGGGAGCCCAGCCCCAGCATTTT
>-|TRBD1|TRBV30|TRBJ1-5
CAWSRQGNQPQHF
TGTGCCTGGAGTCGACAGGGTAATCAGCCCCAGCATTTT
>-|-|TRBV21-1|TRBJ1-2
CASSKCHPGVQGRHYGYTF
TGTGCCAGCAGCAAATGCCATCCCGGGGTACAGGGACGCCACTATGGCTACACCTTC
>-|-|TRBV5-6|TRBJ2-7
CASSLTGLYEQYF
TGTGCCAGCAGCTTGACAGGTCTCTACGAGCAGTACTTC
>-|-|TRBV7-9|TRBJ2-7
CASSLIHGPSGGPYEQYF
TGTGCCAGCAGCCTGATTCATGGGCCTTCGGGGGGCCCCTACGAGCAGTACTTC
>-|-|TRBV27|TRBJ1-6
CASSLSFPPRDSPLHF
TGTGCCAGCAGTTTATCTTTTCCCCCCCGGGATTCACCCCTCCACTTT
>once|-|TRBV27|TRBJ2-6
CASSLEGSGANVLTF
TGTGCCAGCAGTTTAGAGGGCTCTGGGGCCAACGTCCTGACTTTC
>-|TRBD2|TRBV9|TRBJ2-7
CASSPGGLNEQYF
TGTGCCAGCAGCCCGGGGGGGCTCAACGAGCAGTACTTC
>-|-|TRBV7-9|TRBJ1-4
CASSLAPGVWDATNEKLFF
TGTGCCAGCAGCTTAGCCCCGGGGGTGTGGGACGCAACTAATGAAAAACTGTTTTTT
>-|TRBD2|TRBV29-1|TRBJ2-1
CSVEVGLAGYNEQFF
TGCAGCGTTGAAGTAGGGCTAGCGGGATACAATGAGCAGTTCTTC
>-|-|TRBV29-1|TRBJ2-3
CSVGGGLARLDTQYF
TGCAGCGTTGGCGGCGGGCTAGCGAGATTAGATACGCAGTATTTT
>-|TRBD1|TRBV15|TRBJ2-1
CATSREGTAYNEQFF
TGTGCCACCAGCAGAGAAGGGACAGCCTACAATGAGCAGTTCTTC
>-|-|TRBV7-9|TRBJ2-3
CASSFVSADTQYF
TGTGCCAGCAGCTTCGTGTCGGCAGATACGCAGTATTTT
>-|TRBD2|TRBV10-1|TRBJ2-2
CASSEFPGTSGTGELFF
TGCGCCAGCAGTGAGTTTCCCGGGACTAGCGGGACCGGGGAGCTGTTTTTT
>-|-|TRBV5-1|TRBJ2-1
CASSLGERGDPTAYNEQFF
TGCGCCAGCAGCTTGGGGGAGCGCGGGGACCCAACCGCCTACAATGAGCAGTTCTTC
>-|-|TRBV7-8|TRBJ1-2
CASSSRKGGYGYTF
TGTGCCAGCAGCTCCCGGAAGGGAGGCTATGGCTACACCTTC
>-|TRBD2|TRBV4-1|TRBJ2-7
CASSRGWGGNEQYF
TGCGCCAGCAGCCGTGGGTGGGGGGGAAACGAGCAGTACTTC
>-|-|TRBV6-1|TRBJ1-6
CASRDRHNSPLHF
TGTGCCAGTCGAGACAGGCATAATTCACCCCTCCACTTT
>-|TRBD1|TRBV29-1|TRBJ1-1
CSSRPGQGPNTEAFF
TGCAGCTCTCGTCCGGGACAGGGACCGAACACTGAAGCTTTCTTT
>-|TRBD1|TRBV5-1|TRBJ2-7
CASSLGQGPPLEQYF
TGCGCCAGCAGCTTGGGACAGGGGCCTCCGTTGGAGCAGTACTTC
>-|-|TRBV6-1|TRBJ1-1
CASNPLLNTEAFF
TGTGCCAGCAACCCACTCCTGAACACTGAAGCTTTCTTT
>-|-|TRBV27|TRBJ1-2
CASSVGAGFGGYTF
TGTGCCAGCAGTGTGGGCGCAGGTTTCGGTGGCTACACCTTC
>-|-|TRBV19|TRBJ1-1
CAQGLRTEAFF
TGTGCCCAGGGGCTGCGCACTGAAGCTTTCTTT